Sequencing of this T cell receptor (beta chain) was carried out in a study of cytomegalovirus exposure and HLA in healthy donors. Study observations and caveats: In a later analysis, several top co-occurrence clusters appeared linked to parvovirus B19, influenza, CMV and Epstein-Barr virus. It was taken for granted in presence/absence analyses that sequencing depth across donors was roughly uniform. Another analysis was done later, and it associated 16,951 TCR beta sequences with HLA alleles at 0.05 false discovery rate. Prior analysis indicated that the majority of TCR beta V segments exhibited productivity approximately 87% or approximately 30% of the time.

A few counts support this clone. Antigen unknown. 60 Vbeta and 13 Jbeta primers were used in PCR. Sequencing was performed with immunoSEQ multiplex PCR; in TCRdb, only in-frame clones are kept and a portion is missing. The sample shows about 130,000 clones, 65% to 80% of them seen only once. Germline-derived CDR1 and CDR2 are MDHEN and SYDVKM. Trimming removed 6 bases at V and 3 bases at J, with 8 bases between. This CDR3 comprises 13 residues. The chain has TRBV28 and TRBJ1-4; no reliable D call. Sequencing input: PBMCs. The sequence was collected from a human donor in good health. CDR3 residues: CASRGRSNEKLFF. The CDR3 DNA reads as TGTGCCAGCAGGGGCCGGTCTAATGAAAAACTGTTTTTT.